The 31 T cell receptor beta chains listed next were all sequenced from one sample in a study of preoperative IRX-2 immunotherapy in early breast cancer (dated by TCRdb to about 2019). The treatment or condition label here, explained by the study, means: preoperative locoregional IRX-2 cytokine immunotherapy. Library creation used the immunoSEQ multiplex PCR assay. Sourced from immuneACCESS, this table was stored by TCRdb with only in-frame sequences that have V and J called. A share of the clones is absent; for the studies checked, an unresolved V gene accounts for under half, and the remainder has no known explanation. This sample is represented by around 95,000 clones; 70% to 90% of them were singletons. Roughly 2% of the sample comes from the top ten. The sample consisted of tumor tissue, taken after IRX-2 immunotherapy. These receptors all stem from a human donor with breast cancer.

This rearrangement joins TRBV18 to TRBJ1-2; D remains unclear. This CDR3 is 15 amino acids long. Germline V lookup: CDR1 KGHSH, CDR2 LQKENI. Trimming stripped 2 bases from V and 4 bases from J, with 14 bases between. The CDR3 nucleotides are TGTGCCAGCTCACCAACCCCCACGGAGGGCTATGGCTACACCTTC. Translating gives CASSPTPTEGYGYTF.

The chain carries TRBV19 and TRBJ1-2; a possible D gene is TRBD1 (6 bases). The CDR3 is made up of 11 amino acids. Trimming pared 10 bases from V and 4 bases from J, leaving 10 bases between. CDR1 is LNHDA, CDR2 SQIVND, per germline (reference sequence). In nucleotides, the CDR3 is TGTGCCACCTGGACAGCCTATGGCTACACCTTC. Its translation: CATWTAYGYTF.

The chain employs TRBV28 and TRBJ2-5; 8 bases agree with TRBD2. Germline V gives CDR1 MDHEN, CDR2 SYDVKM. The CDR3 runs 14 residues. Germline trimming cut 2 bases from V and 2 bases from J; bases unmatched to any gene: 1. The CDR3 sequence: CASSLAGGQETQYF. CDR3 bases: TGTGCCAGCAGTTTAGCGGGAGGTCAAGAGACCCAGTACTTC. Looking up the rest from reference TRBV28 and TRBJ2-5 gives the full variable domain: DVKVTQSSRYLVKRTGEKVFLECVQDMDHENMFWYRQDPGLGLRLIYFSYDVKMKEKGDIPEGYSVSREKKERFSLILESASTNQTSMYLCASSLAGGQETQYFGPGTRLLVL.

This clone was counted a single time. V is TRBV15 and J is TRBJ2-7; 9 positions match TRBD2. Germline V gene lookup returns CDR1 LNHNV and CDR2 YYDKDF (reference sequence). The CDR3 spans 17 residues. V was clipped by 1 base and J by 2 bases; unmatched bases: 9. Here the CDR3 reads CATSRGLGASGTYEQYF. In nucleotides, the CDR3 is TGTGCCACCAGCAGAGGGTTAGGGGCTAGCGGGACCTACGAGCAGTACTTC.

The J gene is TRBJ2-2, the V gene TRBV28; a possible D gene is TRBD1 (6 bases). The CDR3 runs to 15 residues. The V end was cut by 2 bases, the J end by 6 bases, with 13 bases between. CDR1 is MDHEN, CDR2 SYDVKM, per germline. The CDR3 coding sequence is TGTGCCAGCAGTTTAAGGACAGCACTAGCCGGGGAGCTGTTTTTT. This gives the protein CASSLRTALAGELFF. The full variable domain, in which reference TRBV28 and TRBJ2-2 provide the parts outside the CDR3, is DVKVTQSSRYLVKRTGEKVFLECVQDMDHENMFWYRQDPGLGLRLIYFSYDVKMKEKGDIPEGYSVSREKKERFSLILESASTNQTSMYLCASSLRTALAGELFFGEGSRLTVL.

This sequence joins TRBV19 and TRBJ2-3; 13 bases are a match to TRBD2. The CDR3 spans 17 residues. V gave up 0 bases and J gave up 8 bases; unmatched junction bases: 8. CDR1 LNHDA and CDR2 SQIVND come from the germline V gene (reference sequence). CDR3 protein: CASSIESTSGGQATQYF. The CDR3 DNA follows: TGTGCCAGTAGTATAGAATCGACTAGCGGGGGGCAAGCTACGCAGTATTTT. Using reference TRBV19 and TRBJ2-3 for the parts outside the CDR3, the full variable domain is DGGITQSPKYLFRKEGQNVTLSCEQNLNHDAMYWYRQDPGQGLRLIYYSQIVNDFQKGDIAEGYSVSREKKESFPLTVTSAQKNPTAFYLCASSIESTSGGQATQYFGPGTRLTVL.

V gene TRBV12-5 combines with J gene TRBJ2-2; D is unclear. This CDR3 has 12 residues. Per the germline V gene, CDR1 is LGHNT and CDR2 is FRNRAP. The CDR3 sequence: CASNQNTGELFF. CDR3 coding DNA: TGTGCCAGCAACCAGAACACCGGGGAGCTGTTTTTT.

This clone was found once. The V gene is TRBV6-8, the J gene TRBJ1-2; D may be TRBD1 (5 bases). CDR3 length: 15 amino acids. The germline V gene encodes CDR1 MNHGY and CDR2 SAAAGT. V was shortened by 10 bases and J by 11 bases, with 29 bases between the two germline ends. CDR3 DNA: TGTGCCATCAGCCCCGCAGGAGGAGGGGTAACAAGGTACACCTTC. Protein product: CAISPAGGGVTRYTF.

The chain couples TRBV18 to TRBJ1-4; 7 bases align to TRBD1. CDR3 length: 16 amino acids. Germline CDR1 reads KGHSH; CDR2 reads LQKENI. J was trimmed by 7 bases and V by 6 bases; bases with no gene match: 14. CDR3 bases: TGTGCCAGCTCTCCCGGACAGGCCAACAGTGGTGAAAAACTGTTTTTT. Amino acid sequence: CASSPGQANSGEKLFF.

The V call is TRBV10-2, the J call TRBJ2-3; the D is unclear. There are 15 residues in the CDR3. The V and J ends lost 0 bases and 0 bases respectively, with 7 bases between them. Germline V gives CDR1 WSHSY, CDR2 SAAADI. The CDR3 protein is CASSESPVSTDTQYF. The CDR3, as DNA: TGCGCCAGCAGTGAGTCACCAGTTAGCACAGATACGCAGTATTTT.

Worth noting for this clone: A junction boundary mismatches the germline segment, possibly from a read error. V is TRBV6-8 and J is TRBJ1-5; D might be TRBD1 (5 bases). This CDR3 is built from 15 residues. From germline, CDR1 is MNHGY and CDR2 SAAAGT. CDR3 sequence (DNA): TGTGCCATCAGTGCCCAGGGCAATAGCAATCAGCCCCAGCATTTT. It encodes CAISAQGNSNQPQHF.

The chain joins TRBV12-5 to TRBJ1-1, with 11 bases identical to TRBD1. V dropped 7 bases and J dropped 4; count of bases not matched to a gene: 11. Germline values: CDR1 LGHNT, CDR2 FRNRAP. This CDR3 has 16 residues. The CDR3 DNA reads TGTGCTAGTGCCTACTACGGGACAGGGGGAGGCACTGAAGCTTTCTTT. It translates to CASAYYGTGGGTEAFF.

This chain links TRBV7-8 with TRBJ2-1; possibly TRBD2 for D (5 bases). The V gene lost 5 bases and the J gene lost 12 bases, with 26 bases spanning the gap. Germline values: CDR1 SGHVS, CDR2 FQNEAQ. The CDR3 covers 16 residues. DNA of the CDR3: TGTGCCAGCAGCAGTAATTGGGAGTATGCCTCAATGATGCAGTTCTTC. Translating it yields CASSSNWEYASMMQFF.

This chain connects TRBV19 to TRBJ2-1, with TRBD2 matching over 9 bases. Germline CDR1 is LNHDA and CDR2 is SQIVND (reference sequence). The CDR3 totals 16 residues. The ends lost 2 bases at V and 1 base at J; junction bases unmatched: 3. CDR3 sequence reads: CASSIITSGSYNEQFF. CDR3 sequence (DNA): TGTGCCAGTAGTATAATAACTAGCGGGTCCTACAATGAGCAGTTCTTC.

The chain carries TRBV6-8 and TRBJ1-2; 9 positions match TRBD1. Germline assignment: CDR1 MNHGY and CDR2 SAAAGT. CDR3 size: 14 residues. V shed 6 bases, J shed 8 bases, and the junction held 10 bases outside the gene matches. CDR3 DNA: TGTGCCAGCAGAGAACAGGGGGCGAGGAAGGGCTACACCTTC. Translation: CASREQGARKGYTF.

This sequence joins TRBV5-1 and TRBJ2-1; D ambiguous. This CDR3 spans 14 amino acids. V was cut by 4 bases and J by 3 bases, with 11 bases left in between. The germline V gene has CDR1 SGHRS and CDR2 YFSETQ. Here the CDR3 reads CASSPFVGYNEQFF. In nucleotides, the CDR3 is TGCGCCAGCAGCCCCTTTGTTGGCTACAATGAGCAGTTCTTC.

This chain connects TRBV1 to TRBJ1-1. TRBV1 counts as a pseudogene. The CDR3 is made up of 16 amino acids. CDR3 in DNA: TGCGCCAGCAGCCAAGACCTGGGCCCGGGGGAGACTGAAGCTTTCTTT. Protein sequence: CASSQDLGPGETEAFF.

This clone was seen a handful of times. This chain uses TRBV11-3 with TRBJ1-1; 10 nucleotides line up with TRBD1. V gave up 3 bases and J gave up 4 bases; unmatched junction bases: 8. Germline V gene sequence: CDR1 SGHNT, CDR2 YENEEA. The CDR3 is made up of 16 amino acids. The CDR3 nucleotides read TGTGCCAGCAGCTTGGGGGACAGGGGAGAGTTCACTGAAGCTTTCTTT. This codes for CASSLGDRGEFTEAFF.

This rearrangement joins TRBV6-8 to TRBJ2-5; tentatively, D is TRBD1 or TRBD2 (5 bases each). The CDR3 is made up of 14 amino acids. Germline V CDR1 and CDR2: MNHGY, SAAAGT. V dropped 0 bases and J dropped 4 bases, with 9 bases sitting between them. CDR3 DNA: TGTGCCAGCAGTTACTCTTCAGGGACAGAGACCCAGTACTTC. Its protein product is CASSYSSGTETQYF.

The chain recombines TRBV6-8 with TRBJ2-2; D perhaps matches TRBD2 (6 bases). Trimming took 0 bases from V and 5 from J, leaving 13 bases between them. The CDR3 consists of 16 residues. In germline, CDR1 is MNHGY, CDR2 SAAAGT. The CDR3 DNA follows: TGTGCCAGCAGTTACTCGAGGAGTAGCGGAACCGGGGAGCTGTTTTTT. It translates to CASSYSRSSGTGELFF.

The chain uses TRBV5-1 and TRBJ1-1, with D unclear. The length of the CDR3 is 16 residues. Trimming removed 0 bases at V and 0 bases at J, with 12 bases between. Germline CDR1 reads SGHRS; CDR2 reads YFSETQ. Here the CDR3 reads CASSLAARALNTEAFF. CDR3 DNA sequence: TGCGCCAGCAGCTTGGCCGCTAGGGCCCTGAACACTGAAGCTTTCTTT.

The genes are TRBV28 and TRBJ1-5; D not resolved. Germline V gene data show CDR1 as MDHEN and CDR2 as SYDVKM. The V gene lost 8 bases and the J gene lost 0 bases, with 8 bases spanning the gap. This CDR3 is built from 13 residues. The CDR3 coding sequence is TGTGCCAGCTTATGGGGTAGCAATCAGCCCCAGCATTTT. This encodes CASLWGSNQPQHF.

CDR3 amino acids: CASSLVIGGTGELFF. The CDR3 coding sequence is TGTGCCAGCAGCTTAGTTATCGGGGGCACCGGGGAGCTGTTTTTT. The gene calls are TRBV11-3 and TRBJ2-2; TRBD2 is a possible D gene (6 bases). Trimming removed 1 base at V and 4 bases at J, with 10 bases between. This CDR3 region has 15 residues. Germline CDR1 SGHNT, CDR2 YENEEA.

This sequence joins TRBV6-8 and TRBJ2-1; perhaps D is TRBD1 or TRBD2 (6 bases each). This CDR3 has 15 residues. CDR1 is MNHGY and CDR2 is SAAAGT in the germline V gene. Trimming shortened V by 6 bases and J by 7 bases, and 19 bases separated the two germline ends. This CDR3 is CASSPPGAVRNEQFF. CDR3 nucleotides: TGTGCCAGCAGCCCCCCGGGGGCCGTCAGAAATGAGCAGTTCTTC.

The chain recombines TRBV18 with TRBJ2-3; 7 nucleotides match TRBD2. The CDR3 is 15 amino acids. V shed 2 bases, J shed 6 bases, and the junction held 8 bases outside the gene matches. Germline V CDR1 and CDR2: KGHSH, LQKENI. CDR3 DNA sequence: TGTGCCAGCTCACCAGGCGGGAGCAGGTTGGATACGCAGTATTTT. It is translated as CASSPGGSRLDTQYF.

The rearrangement links TRBV6-1 to TRBJ2-5; D not resolved. Trimming removed 1 base at V and 1 base at J, with 10 bases between. Per the germline V gene, CDR1 is MNHNS and CDR2 is SASEGT. The CDR3 has 15 amino acids. Here the CDR3 DNA reads TGTGCCAGCAGTGAAGGAAACAGCGTCCAAGAGACCCAGTACTTC. Amino acid sequence: CASSEGNSVQETQYF.

The J gene is TRBJ2-2, the V gene TRBV19; TRBD1 matches at 9 bases. V dropped 4 bases and J dropped 2; count of bases not matched to a gene: 2. The V gene's germline CDR1 is LNHDA and CDR2 SQIVND (reference sequence). The CDR3 totals 15 residues. CDR3 in amino acids: CASSTGQGNTGELFF. CDR3 in DNA: TGTGCCAGTAGTACGGGACAGGGCAACACCGGGGAGCTGTTTTTT.

The V and J genes are TRBV6-4 and TRBJ1-1; D not resolved. CDR1 and CDR2 (germline): MRHNA, SNTAGT. The V end lost 10 bases, the J end lost 1 base, and 16 bases lay between the germline ends. This CDR3 has 14 amino acids. The CDR3: CAIRSTLENTEAFF. The CDR3 DNA reads as TGTGCCATCAGATCAACACTGGAGAACACTGAAGCTTTCTTT.

This CDR3 is CASSPPGASYEQYF. The DNA for the CDR3 is TGTGCCAGCAGTCCACCGGGGGCCTCCTACGAGCAGTACTTC. The V gene is TRBV28, the J gene TRBJ2-7, with D perhaps TRBD1 or TRBD2 (6 bases each). This CDR3 has 14 residues. Germline V gives CDR1 MDHEN, CDR2 SYDVKM. Trimming pared 5 bases from V and 0 bases from J, leaving 11 bases between.

V and J are TRBV28 and TRBJ1-4; 11 bases line up with TRBD1. Per germline, CDR1 MDHEN and CDR2 SYDVKM. With V trimmed by 5 bases and J by 8 bases, 4 bases remained unmatched. The CDR3 has 14 residues. CDR3 DNA: TGTGCCAGCAGTCGAGGGGACAGGGGGGAAAAACTGTTTTTT. As protein: CASSRGDRGEKLFF. The full variable domain, its missing parts supplied by reference TRBV28 and TRBJ1-4, is DVKVTQSSRYLVKRTGEKVFLECVQDMDHENMFWYRQDPGLGLRLIYFSYDVKMKEKGDIPEGYSVSREKKERFSLILESASTNQTSMYLCASSRGDRGEKLFFGSGTQLSVL.

This clone occurred a few times. This chain links TRBV7-1 with TRBJ1-5; tentative D call: TRBD1 (5 bases). TRBV7-1 is identified as an open reading frame with a role that is uncertain. The CDR3 is 16 residues long. V lost 5 bases and J 0 bases, leaving 14 bases between the germline ends. The CDR3 loop is CASSQGSGGSNQPQHF. The CDR3, as DNA: TGTGCCAGCAGCCAAGGAAGTGGGGGTAGCAATCAGCCCCAGCATTTT.